The 21 T cell receptor beta chains below were found in one sample sequenced in a study of blood T cell repertoires in COVID-19. Here immunoSEQ multiplex PCR was the method, and the copy in TCRdb shows in-frame clones only, minus some. The table lists 170,000 or so clones, around nine tenths of them singletons. The sample comprised peripheral blood. The receptors come from a woman between 65 and 79 years old with COVID-19, enrolled during active disease.

CDR3 region: CASRREKNYGYTF. The CDR3 nucleotides read TGTGCCAGCAGGCGAGAGAAAAACTATGGCTACACCTTC. The chain has TRBV6-5 and TRBJ1-2, with D hard to call. Germline assignment: CDR1 MNHEY and CDR2 SVGAGI. This CDR3 region has 13 residues. The V end was cut by 6 bases, the J end by 2 bases, with 10 bases between.

The chain is built from TRBV5-1 and TRBJ1-2, with 12 bases lining up with TRBD1. V lost 4 bases to trimming and J lost 5 bases; unmatched junction nucleotides: 9. CDR1 and CDR2 (germline): SGHRS, YFSETQ. The CDR3 contains 16 residues. The CDR3 coding sequence is TGCGCCAGCAGCATGGGACAGGGGGCCGGCGGGTATGGCTACACCTTC. This codes for CASSMGQGAGGYGYTF.

The chain uses TRBV3-1 (or the pseudogene TRBV3-2) and TRBJ1-2; D uncertain. The CDR3 totals 13 residues. The V end lost 0 bases, the J end lost 4 bases, and 6 bases lay between the germline ends. From germline, CDR1 is LGHDT and CDR2 YNNKEL (reference sequence). CDR3 DNA sequence: TGTGCCAGCAGCCAAGAAAACAGCTATGGCTACACCTTC. Its protein is CASSQENSYGYTF.

V is TRBV5-4 and J is TRBJ1-5; possible D gene TRBD1, 6 bases. The CDR3 is made up of 17 amino acids. The ends were cut back, 1 base at V and 1 base at J, with 15 bases in the middle. The germline V gene encodes CDR1 SGHNT and CDR2 YYREEE (reference sequence). CDR3 loop: CASSLRQVKGSNQPQHF. The CDR3 DNA reads as TGTGCCAGCAGCTTGAGACAGGTGAAGGGGAGCAATCAGCCCCAGCATTTT. The full variable domain, with the rest looked up from reference TRBV5-4 and TRBJ1-5, is ETGVTQSPTHLIKTRGQQVTLRCSSQSGHNTVSWYQQALGQGPQFIFQYYREEENGRGNFPPRFSGLQFPNYSSELNVNALELDDSALYLCASSLRQVKGSNQPQHFGDGTRLSIL.

The chain links TRBV6-5 to TRBJ1-2; D is possibly TRBD1 (5 bases). Deletions cut 7 bases from V and 3 bases from J, with 12 bases between. Germline values: CDR1 MNHEY, CDR2 SVGAGI. This CDR3 has 13 residues. The CDR3: CASTSPQDYGYTF. CDR3 in DNA: TGTGCCAGCACGTCTCCACAGGACTATGGCTACACCTTC.

This chain connects TRBV18 to TRBJ1-2; the D is unclear. CDR3 size: 15 residues. In germline, CDR1 is KGHSH, CDR2 LQKENI. Between the trimmed V and J ends, which lost 4 bases and 0 bases, there was a span of 12 bases. In DNA, the CDR3 is TGTGCCAGCTCACGACGGGGTATTTCTAACTATGGCTACACCTTC. Translated: CASSRRGISNYGYTF.

The chain combines TRBV10-3 with TRBJ1-6; D may be TRBD1 (6 bases). V was cut by 3 bases and J by 5 bases, with 8 bases left in between. Germline V CDR1 and CDR2: ENHRY, SYGVKD. CDR3 length equals 14 residues. DNA for the CDR3: TGTGCCATCAGTGAAGACAGGAATAATTCACCCCTCCACTTT. Protein sequence: CAISEDRNNSPLHF.

The CDR3 bases are TGTGCCACCAGTGCCGCCGGACAGGGTTATCAGCCCCAGCATTTT. It is translated as CATSAAGQGYQPQHF. The chain links TRBV24-1 to TRBJ1-5; TRBD1 aligns across 8 bases. With V trimmed by 5 bases and J by 5 bases, 7 bases remained unmatched. The V gene's germline CDR1 is KGHDR and CDR2 SFDVKD. This CDR3 contains 15 residues.

The chain uses TRBV27 and TRBJ2-7, with TRBD1 identical over 8 bases. Germline CDR1 MNHEY, CDR2 SMNVEV (reference sequence). CDR3 length: 16 amino acids. J was trimmed by 6 bases and V by 6 bases; bases with no gene match: 16. The CDR3 DNA sequence: TGTGCCAGCAGCCGGAGGGGGAGACAGGGGTGGAGCGAGCAGTACTTC. It encodes CASSRRGRQGWSEQYF.

The chain combines TRBV5-4 with TRBJ2-6, with 9 bases aligning to TRBD1. Germline CDR1 and CDR2: SGHNT and YYREEE (reference sequence). Germline trimming cut 4 bases from V and 2 bases from J; bases unmatched to any gene: 10. The CDR3 extends over 18 amino acids. The CDR3 coding sequence is TGTGCCAGCAGCGGACCACAGGGGGCTACACCTGGGGCCAACGTCCTGACTTTC. Encoded protein: CASSGPQGATPGANVLTF.

The V and J genes are TRBV27 and TRBJ1-4, with TRBD1 identical over 9 bases. With V trimmed by 4 bases and J by 8 bases, 11 bases remained unmatched. There are 16 residues in the CDR3. In germline, CDR1 is MNHEY, CDR2 SMNVEV (reference sequence). The CDR3 loop reads CASSSHRDRASEKLFF. In DNA, the CDR3 is TGTGCCAGCAGTTCACACCGGGACAGGGCATCGGAAAAACTGTTTTTT.

V is TRBV7-8 and J is TRBJ1-3; D perhaps matches TRBD1 (5 bases). Trimming pared 2 bases from V and 9 bases from J, leaving 8 bases between. The CDR3 length is 12 residues. Germline loops: CDR1 SGHVS, CDR2 FQNEAQ. The CDR3 here is CASSLQGGTIYF. DNA for the CDR3: TGTGCCAGCAGCTTACAGGGCGGCACCATATATTTT.

The chain employs TRBV7-8 and TRBJ1-1, with TRBD1 matching 9 bases. The CDR3 totals 16 residues. J lost 4 bases, V lost 3 bases, and 9 bases had no gene match. Per germline, CDR1 SGHVS and CDR2 FQNEAQ. For the CDR3, the DNA is TGTGCCAGCAGCTTGGGGACAGGGTTGATGGGCACTGAAGCTTTCTTT. Amino acids: CASSLGTGLMGTEAFF.

The chain recombines TRBV2 with TRBJ2-7, with TRBD1 matching 10 bases. J lost 5 bases, V lost 8 bases, and 6 bases had no gene match. Germline CDR1 SNHLY, CDR2 FYNNEI. This CDR3 has 13 amino acids. Here the CDR3 DNA reads TGTGCCAGCGGACGGGACAGGGGTGACGAGCAGTACTTC. This sequence encodes CASGRDRGDEQYF.

The chain uses TRBV29-1 and TRBJ2-7, with TRBD1 as a possible D gene (5 bases). In germline, CDR1 is SQVTM, CDR2 ANQGSEA. The CDR3 has 11 residues. V shed 7 bases and J shed 10 bases, with 17 bases lying between them. As DNA, the CDR3 is TGCAGCGCAGGAGAGCCCCAGGGACAGTACTTC. Encoded protein: CSAGEPQGQYF.

The gene calls are TRBV7-9 and TRBJ2-1; 9 bases fit TRBD1. Germline V gene sequence: CDR1 SEHNR, CDR2 FQNEAQ (reference sequence). The V segment lost 5 bases and the J segment 7 bases; nucleotides outside the gene matches: 6. This CDR3 contains 14 residues. As DNA, the CDR3 is TGTGCCAGCAGCGTCCGGGACAGGGCAAATGAGCAGTTCTTC. It codes for CASSVRDRANEQFF.

The V gene is TRBV12-3 or TRBV12-4, the J gene TRBJ2-7; D may be TRBD2 (6 bases). The CDR3 has 13 residues. Trimming pared 6 bases from V and 2 bases from J, leaving 11 bases between. CDR3 amino acids: CASSLGSTYEQYF. The CDR3 DNA reads as TGTGCCAGCAGCCTCGGGAGCACCTACGAGCAGTACTTC.

The J gene is TRBJ2-1, the V gene TRBV6-6; TRBD2 is a possible D gene (6 bases). This CDR3 is built from 12 residues. CDR1 and CDR2 from the germline V gene are MNHNY and SVGAGI (reference sequence). The V gene lost 7 bases and the J gene lost 6 bases, with 10 bases spanning the gap. The CDR3 sequence is CASKGLLNEQFF. The CDR3 DNA sequence: TGTGCCAGCAAGGGACTTCTCAATGAGCAGTTCTTC.

The chain combines TRBV7-8 with TRBJ2-7; TRBD1 matches at 12 bases. The J segment lost 4 bases and the V segment lost 5 bases, leaving 6 bases of the junction unmatched. Germline CDR1 and CDR2: SGHVS and FQNEAQ. This CDR3 region has 15 residues. CDR3 region: CASSPGGQGAYEQYF. For the CDR3, the DNA is TGTGCCAGCAGCCCAGGGGGACAGGGGGCTTACGAGCAGTACTTC.

This chain uses TRBV15 with TRBJ1-1; D unresolved. The V gene's germline CDR1 is LNHNV and CDR2 YYDKDF (reference sequence). V lost 1 base and J 5 bases, leaving 8 bases between the germline ends. The CDR3 loop spans 13 amino acids. The CDR3 loop is CATSRVPRTEAFF. The CDR3 nucleotides are TGTGCCACCAGCAGAGTCCCGAGGACTGAAGCTTTCTTT.

The J gene is TRBJ2-7, the V gene TRBV7-9; D is undetermined. Germline CDR1 reads SEHNR; CDR2 reads FQNEAQ (reference sequence). V was clipped by 1 base and J by 0 bases, with 13 bases between them. There are 16 residues in the CDR3. CDR3 sequence (DNA): TGTGCCAGCAGCTTAGGATCGGCCGCGGACTCCTACGAGCAGTACTTC. This translates into CASSLGSAADSYEQYF.